This T cell receptor (beta chain) was found in a study of T cell responses to AZD1222 COVID-19 vaccine. Measured with immunoSEQ multiplex PCR; TCRdb has only the in-frame clones, and not every one. The table lists approximately 160,000 clones, roughly 94% of them singletons. Study-wide results and caveats: Just a handful of people given AZD1222 tested seropositive at baseline.

With respect to this clone: What it binds is unknown.

This material consisted of peripheral blood, taken 28 days after the second AZD1222 dose. The sequence was collected from an adult who received the AZD1222 COVID-19 vaccine.

The CDR3 spells CATSREGTTAYGYTF. The CDR3 bases are TGTGCCACCAGCAGAGAAGGGACGACGGCCTACGGCTACACCTTC. The chain couples TRBV15 to TRBJ1-2; tentative D call: TRBD1 (5 bases). V dropped 0 bases and J dropped 8 bases, with 16 bases sitting between them. Germline CDR1 LNHNV, CDR2 YYDKDF (reference sequence). The CDR3 runs 15 residues.